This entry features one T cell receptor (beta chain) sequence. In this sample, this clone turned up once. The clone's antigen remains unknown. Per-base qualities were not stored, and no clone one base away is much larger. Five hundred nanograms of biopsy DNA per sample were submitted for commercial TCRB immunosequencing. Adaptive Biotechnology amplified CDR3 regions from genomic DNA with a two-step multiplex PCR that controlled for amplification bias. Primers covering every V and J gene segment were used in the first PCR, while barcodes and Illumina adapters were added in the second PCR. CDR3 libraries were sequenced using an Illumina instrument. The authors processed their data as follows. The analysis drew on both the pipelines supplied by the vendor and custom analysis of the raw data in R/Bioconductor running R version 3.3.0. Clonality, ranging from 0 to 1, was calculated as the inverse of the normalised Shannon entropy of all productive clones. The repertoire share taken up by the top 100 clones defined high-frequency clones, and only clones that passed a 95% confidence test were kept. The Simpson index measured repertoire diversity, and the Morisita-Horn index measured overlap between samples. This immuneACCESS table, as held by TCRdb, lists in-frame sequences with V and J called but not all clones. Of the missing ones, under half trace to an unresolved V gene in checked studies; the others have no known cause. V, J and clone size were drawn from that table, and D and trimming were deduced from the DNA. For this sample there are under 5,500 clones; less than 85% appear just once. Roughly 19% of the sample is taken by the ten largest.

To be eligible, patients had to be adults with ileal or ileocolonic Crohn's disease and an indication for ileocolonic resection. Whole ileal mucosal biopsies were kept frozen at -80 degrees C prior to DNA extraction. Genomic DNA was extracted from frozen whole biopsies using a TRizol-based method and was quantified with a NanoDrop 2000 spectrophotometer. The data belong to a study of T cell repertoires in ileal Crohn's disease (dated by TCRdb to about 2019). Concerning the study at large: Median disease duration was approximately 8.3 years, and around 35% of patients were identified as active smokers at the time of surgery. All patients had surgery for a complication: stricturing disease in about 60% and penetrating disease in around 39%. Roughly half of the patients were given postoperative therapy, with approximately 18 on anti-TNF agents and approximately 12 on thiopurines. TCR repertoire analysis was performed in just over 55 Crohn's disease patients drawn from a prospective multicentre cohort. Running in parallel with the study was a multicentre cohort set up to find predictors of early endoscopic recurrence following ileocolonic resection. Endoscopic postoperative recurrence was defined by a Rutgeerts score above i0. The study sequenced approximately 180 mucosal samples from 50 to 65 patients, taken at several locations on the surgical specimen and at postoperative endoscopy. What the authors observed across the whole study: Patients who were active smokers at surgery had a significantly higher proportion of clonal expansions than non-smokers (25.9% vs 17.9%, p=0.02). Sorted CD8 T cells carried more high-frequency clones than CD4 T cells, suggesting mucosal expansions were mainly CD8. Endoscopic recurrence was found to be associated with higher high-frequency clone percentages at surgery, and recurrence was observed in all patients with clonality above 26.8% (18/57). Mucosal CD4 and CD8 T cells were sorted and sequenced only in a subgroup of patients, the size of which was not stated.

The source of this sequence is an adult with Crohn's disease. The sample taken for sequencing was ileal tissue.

This receptor has the CDR3 CAWGTSGSFGEQFF. The DNA sequence follows: TGTGCCTGGGGGACTAGCGGGAGTTTTGGTGAGCAGTTCTTC. The chain uses TRBV30 and TRBJ2-1; the junction holds 14 bases that match TRBD2. The germline V gene encodes CDR1 GTSNPN and CDR2 SVGIG (reference sequence). V is cut back by 5 bases and J by 9 bases, with 6 bases in the junction unmatched. Counted from cysteine to phenylalanine, this CDR3 has 14 amino acids. The retained sequence is limited to the CDR3, 42 bases, with the frame set at the first base.